Sequencing of this TCR beta chain was carried out in a study of shared clonotypes between healthy human individuals. This CDR3 spans 18 amino acids. V dropped 4 bases and J dropped 0 bases, with 22 bases sitting between them. Germline CDR1 and CDR2: MGHDK and SYGVNS. Sequencing used immunoSEQ multiplex PCR; TCRdb keeps in-frame clones, though not all of them. The sample holds about 300,000 clones, around 72% seen once. In this sample, this clone turned up once. The clonotype was recovered from a young man in good health. The V and J genes are TRBV25-1 and TRBJ2-7; D remains unclear. What was sequenced was memory CD4+ T cells sorted from blood. Subset: CD45RA-negative fraction. The CDR3 nucleotides read TGTGCCAGCAGTGTGAACCGAGACCCATTGGGGTCCTCCTACGAGCAGTACTTC. It is translated as CASSVNRDPLGSSYEQYF.